The clone carrying this T cell receptor (beta chain) was counted between two and nine times. The target antigen is unknown. The data originate from a study of shared clonotypes between healthy human individuals. Study overall: CD4 naive cells filled three plates per donor, CD4 memory three, CD8 naive two and CD8 memory one. Overall study findings and caveats: Generation probabilities of non-shared clonotypes were lower (relative to those shared by all four donors).

Genomic DNA of each subset was evenly split across several immunoSEQ plates. Clones were sequenced by immunoSEQ multiplex PCR, and TCRdb holds only the in-frame ones, with some missing. The top ten clones hold roughly 0.13% of a sample with a few million clones, approximately 94% of them seen once. Both subsets, CD45RA+ naive and CD45RA-negative memory, were split from the CD4+ cells. Germline-derived CDR1 and CDR2 are MRHNA and SNTAGT. This CDR3 comprises 24 residues. V lost 6 bases to trimming and J lost 2 bases, with 41 bases between them. The TCR sequence derives from a man aged 18 to 30 in good health. The chain is built from TRBV6-4 and TRBJ1-5; TRBD1 is a possible D gene (5 bases). Sequenced material: naive CD4+ T cells sorted from blood. Described subset: CD45RA+ positively selected. The CDR3 DNA sequence: TGTGCCAGCAGGGACCCACAACCGTCCCCGGGACGAAATCACCTGGGACGGGGCAATCAGCCCCAGCATTTT. As protein: CASRDPQPSPGRNHLGRGNQPQHF.